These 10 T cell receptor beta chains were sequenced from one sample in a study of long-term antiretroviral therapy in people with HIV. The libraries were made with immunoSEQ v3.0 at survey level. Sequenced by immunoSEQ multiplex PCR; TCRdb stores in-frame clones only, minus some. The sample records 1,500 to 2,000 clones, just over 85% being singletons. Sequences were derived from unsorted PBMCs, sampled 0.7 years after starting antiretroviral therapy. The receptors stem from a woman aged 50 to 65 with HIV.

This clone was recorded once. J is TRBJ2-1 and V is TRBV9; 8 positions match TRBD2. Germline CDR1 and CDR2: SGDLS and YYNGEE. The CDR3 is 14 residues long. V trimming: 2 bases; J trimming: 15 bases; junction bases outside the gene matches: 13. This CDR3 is CASSVAGTRNYLFF. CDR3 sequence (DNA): TGTGCCAGCAGCGTTGCCGGGACTAGAAATTACCTGTTCTTC. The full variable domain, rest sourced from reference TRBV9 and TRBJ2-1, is DSGVTQTPKHLITATGQRVTLRCSPRSGDLSVYWYQQSLDQGLQFLIQYYNGEERAKGNILERFSAQQFPDLHSELNLSSLELGDSALYFCASSVAGTRNYLFFGPGTRLTVL.

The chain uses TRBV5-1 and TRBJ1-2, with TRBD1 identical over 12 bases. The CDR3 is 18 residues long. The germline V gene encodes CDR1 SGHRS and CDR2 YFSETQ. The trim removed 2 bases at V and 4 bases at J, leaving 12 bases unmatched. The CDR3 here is CASSLVPGQGATIYGYTF. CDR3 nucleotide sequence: TGCGCCAGCAGCTTAGTCCCGGGACAGGGGGCGACGATCTATGGCTACACCTTC.

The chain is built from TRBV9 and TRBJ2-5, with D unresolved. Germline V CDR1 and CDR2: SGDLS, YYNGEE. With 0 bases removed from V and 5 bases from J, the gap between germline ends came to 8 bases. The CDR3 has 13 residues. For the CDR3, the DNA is TGTGCCAGCAGCGTAGACATTGGGGAGACCCAGTACTTC. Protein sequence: CASSVDIGETQYF.

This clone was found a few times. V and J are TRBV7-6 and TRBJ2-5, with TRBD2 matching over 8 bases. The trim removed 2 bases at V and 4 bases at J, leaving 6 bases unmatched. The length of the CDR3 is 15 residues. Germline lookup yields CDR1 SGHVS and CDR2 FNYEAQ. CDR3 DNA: TGTGCCAGCAGCTTAAGGGCGGGAGGCCCAGAGACCCAGTACTTC. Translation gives CASSLRAGGPETQYF. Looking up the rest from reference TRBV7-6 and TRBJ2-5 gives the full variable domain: GAGVSQSPRYKVTKRGQDVALRCDPISGHVSLYWYRQALGQGPEFLTYFNYEAQQDKSGLPNDRFSAERPEGSISTLTIQRTEQRDSAMYRCASSLRAGGPETQYFGPGTRLLVL.

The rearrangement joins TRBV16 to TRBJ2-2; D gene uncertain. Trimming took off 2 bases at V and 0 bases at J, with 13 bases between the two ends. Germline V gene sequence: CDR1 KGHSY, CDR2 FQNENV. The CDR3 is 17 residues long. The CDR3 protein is CASSQGLGRTNTGELFF. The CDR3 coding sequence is TGTGCCAGCAGCCAAGGTTTAGGACGGACGAACACCGGGGAGCTGTTTTTT.

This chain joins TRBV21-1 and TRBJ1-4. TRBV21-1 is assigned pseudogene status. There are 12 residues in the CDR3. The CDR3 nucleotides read TGTGCCTGGGGGGCGGACAATGAAAAACTGTTTTTT. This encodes CAWGADNEKLFF.

CDR3 loop: CASSQGLTGFSYEQYF. The CDR3 DNA follows: TGTGCCAGCAGCCAGGGTCTTACAGGTTTTTCCTACGAGCAGTACTTC. The rearrangement uses TRBV14 and TRBJ2-7; TRBD1 might be the D (5 bases). The CDR3 has 16 amino acids. Germline CDR1 SGHDN, CDR2 FVKESK. The V gene lost 3 bases and the J gene lost 1 base, with 16 bases spanning the gap.

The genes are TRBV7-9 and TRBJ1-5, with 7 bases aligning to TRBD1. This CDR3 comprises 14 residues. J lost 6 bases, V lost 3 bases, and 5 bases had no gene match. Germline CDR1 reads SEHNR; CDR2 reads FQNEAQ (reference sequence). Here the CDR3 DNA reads TGTGCCAGCAGCTTTTCGACAGGGAGTCAGCCCCAGCATTTT. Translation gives CASSFSTGSQPQHF.

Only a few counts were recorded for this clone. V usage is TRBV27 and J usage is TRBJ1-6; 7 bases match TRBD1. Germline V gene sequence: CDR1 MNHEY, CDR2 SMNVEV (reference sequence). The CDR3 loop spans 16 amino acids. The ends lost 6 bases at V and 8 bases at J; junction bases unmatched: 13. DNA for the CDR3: TGTGCCAGCAGCCCGAGATCGACAGGGCGGGATTCACCCCTCCACTTT. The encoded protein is CASSPRSTGRDSPLHF.

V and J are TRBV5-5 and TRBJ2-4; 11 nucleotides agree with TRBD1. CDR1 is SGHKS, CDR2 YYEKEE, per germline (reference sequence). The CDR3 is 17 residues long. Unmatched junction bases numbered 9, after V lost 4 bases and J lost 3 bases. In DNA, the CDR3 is TGTGCCAGCAGCACGGACAGGGGGCAATGGGTCAAAAACATTCAGTACTTC. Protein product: CASSTDRGQWVKNIQYF.